The rows below give T cell receptor beta chains drawn from one sample of a study of shared clonotypes between healthy human individuals. TCRdb keeps only in-frame clones here, not all; method: immunoSEQ multiplex PCR. This table has over 2 million clones, about 95% appearing once. Sequenced sample: naive CD8+ T cells sorted from blood. The receptors shown here come from a man aged 18 to 29 in good health. CDR3s include the opening cysteine and the closing phenylalanine or tryptophan. The D gene is left open where the match is weak. A row's size may be missing; if present it is once, few, many or a size class.

V gene	J gene	clone size	D gene	CDR3 DNA	CDR3 protein
TRBV18	TRBJ2-7	NA	NA	TGTGCCAGCTCACCAAATTGGGGGGTAGGGAACGAGCAGTACTTC	CASSPNWGVGNEQYF
TRBV6-6	TRBJ1-2	once	NA	TGTGCCAGCAGTTACTCTATTTGGGGATTTGGCTATGGCTACACCTTC	CASSYSIWGFGYGYTF
TRBV5-6	TRBJ2-1	NA	NA	TGTGCCAGCAGCGCCAGGGTCCCTGAGCAGTTCTTC	CASSARVPEQFF
TRBV7-9	TRBJ2-7	NA	TRBD1	TGTGCCAGCAGCACCGGCATGACAGGGGGATCCTACGAGCAGTACTTC	CASSTGMTGGSYEQYF
TRBV9	TRBJ2-5	NA	TRBD2	TGTGCCAGCAGCGTAGCGGGGACTAGCATAGAGACCCAGTACTTC	CASSVAGTSIETQYF
TRBV6-5	TRBJ2-1	NA	NA	TGTGCCAGCAGTTCTCCGGGACACCTGAAGAATGAGCAGTTCTTC	CASSSPGHLKNEQFF
TRBV30	TRBJ2-3	NA	NA	TGTGCCTGGAGTGCGACCGGGACAGATACGCAGTATTTT	CAWSATGTDTQYF
TRBV5-6	TRBJ2-2	NA	NA	TGTGCCAGCAGACCAGGAGCGAACACCGGGGAGCTGTTTTTT	CASRPGANTGELFF
TRBV29-1	TRBJ2-3	NA	TRBD2	TGCAGCGTTGAAAGGGGTCTTGGCGGGGGGGCCTTAGATACGCAGTATTTT	CSVERGLGGGALDTQYF
TRBV29-1	TRBJ2-1	once	NA	TGCAGCGTTGAAGATCCTGTGGGACGGGATTCCTACAATGAGCAGTTCTTC	CSVEDPVGRDSYNEQFF
TRBV18	TRBJ1-1	NA	TRBD1	TGTGCCAGTAGACCGGGACAGGGAAACACTGAAGCTTTCTTT	CASRPGQGNTEAFF
TRBV9	TRBJ2-3	NA	TRBD2	TGTGCCAGCAGCGTAGGATGGACTAGCGTCACAGATACGCAGTATTTT	CASSVGWTSVTDTQYF
TRBV30	TRBJ2-3	NA	NA	TGTGCCTGGAGTGTTAGCGGTAGTTCTGATACGCAGTATTTT	CAWSVSGSSDTQYF
TRBV30	TRBJ1-2	NA	NA	TGTGCCTGGAGCCCGCGGGGGGTAAACTATGGCTACACCTTC	CAWSPRGVNYGYTF
TRBV5-1	TRBJ1-2	NA	NA	TGCGCCAGCAGCTTGGAGCCGGGGATTGTGGATGGCTACACCTTC	CASSLEPGIVDGYTF
TRBV19	TRBJ2-7	once	TRBD2	TGTGCCAGTAGCCCCTTCGGGGGGGCTAACTACGAGCAGTACTTC	CASSPFGGANYEQYF